This entry describes one T cell receptor (beta chain). The data stem from a study of blood T cell repertoires in COVID-19. Looking at the study overall: The origin of the acute and convalescent COVID-19 samples was the United States, Italy and Spain. PBMCs, B-cell-depleted T cells, or T cells provided the cDNA or gDNA that made up the material.

Enrollment of patients from Seattle took place during active infection, with longitudinal follow-up. In the original processing: Amplified reference gene primers provided the basis for estimating nucleated cell counts. Generated by immunoSEQ multiplex PCR, the TCRdb table keeps only in-frame clones and is missing some. V and J calls and clone size come straight from that table; D and trimming were deduced from the DNA. Of some 80,000 clones listed, around 78% are singletons. The CDR3 spans 17 residues. The V segment lost 7 bases and the J segment 3 bases; nucleotides outside the gene matches: 17. Germline CDR1 reads MGHRA; CDR2 reads YSYEKL.

Sequencing was performed on peripheral blood. The chain couples TRBV4-1 to TRBJ2-5; 7 bases fit TRBD2. The receptor comes from a man aged 55 to 70 with COVID-19, enrolled during active disease. The CDR3 spells CASTKTLLAVLKETQYF. CDR3 nucleotides: TGCGCCAGCACCAAAACCCTCCTAGCGGTTCTCAAAGAGACCCAGTACTTC.